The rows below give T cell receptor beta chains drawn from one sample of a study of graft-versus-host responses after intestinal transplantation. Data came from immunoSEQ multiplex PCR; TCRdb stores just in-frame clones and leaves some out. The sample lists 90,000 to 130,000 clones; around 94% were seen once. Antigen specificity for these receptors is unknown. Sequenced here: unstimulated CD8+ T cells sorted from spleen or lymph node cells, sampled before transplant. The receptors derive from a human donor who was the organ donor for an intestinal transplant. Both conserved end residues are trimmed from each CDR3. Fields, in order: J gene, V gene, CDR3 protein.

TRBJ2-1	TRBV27	ASSLMGYNEQF
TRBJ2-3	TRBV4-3	ASSQGKGGASTDTQY
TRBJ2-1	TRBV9	ASSPRGHTYNEQF
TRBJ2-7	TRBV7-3	ASSSQWLAGGGFYEQY
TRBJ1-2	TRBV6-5	ASSYYVGQDLI
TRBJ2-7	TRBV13	ASSLSHGTSY
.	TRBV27	ASSPRTRGNPYEQY
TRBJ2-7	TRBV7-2	ASSGSGWGYEQY
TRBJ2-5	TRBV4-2	ASSQEASGETQY
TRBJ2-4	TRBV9	ASSVEGGIQY
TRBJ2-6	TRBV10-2	ASRGLGWAGANVLT
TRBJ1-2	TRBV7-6	ASSLDPSGGGYGYT
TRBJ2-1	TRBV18	ASSLRLLAGGLSYNEQF
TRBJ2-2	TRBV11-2	ASSPSGIVPGELF
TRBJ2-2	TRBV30	AFYLGGIGNTGELF
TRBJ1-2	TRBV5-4	ASSRDWPGWGYT
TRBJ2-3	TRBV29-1	SVEVYGTESTDTQY